This T cell receptor (beta chain) was captured in a study of blood T cell repertoires in COVID-19. Study-wide context: The United States, Italy and Spain supplied acute and convalescent COVID-19 samples.

As handled by the study authors: By means of reference gene primer amplification, nucleated cell counts were estimated. Sequenced by immunoSEQ multiplex PCR; TCRdb stores in-frame clones only, minus some. D and trimming were read from the DNA, whereas the V and J calls and clone size are those reported in that table. The repertoire includes about 190,000 clones, 88% of them detected once, and about 1.1% sits in the top ten. Trimming shortened V by 0 bases and J by 6 bases, and 8 bases separated the two germline ends. Germline lookup yields CDR1 SEHNR and CDR2 FQNEAQ (reference sequence). The CDR3 has 13 amino acids.

J is TRBJ1-1 and V is TRBV7-9; a possible D gene is TRBD1 (5 bases). The sample comprised peripheral blood. The sequence was obtained from a man aged 25-45 years with acute or convalescent COVID-19. The CDR3 here is CASSLAQGAEAFF. In nucleotides, the CDR3 is TGTGCCAGCAGCTTAGCCCAGGGCGCTGAAGCTTTCTTT.